The rows below give T cell receptor beta chains drawn from one sample of a study of shared clonotypes between healthy human individuals. The protocol was immunoSEQ multiplex PCR, while the TCRdb copy is restricted to in-frame clones and leaves out a portion. Among some 2.1 million clones listed, 93% were seen once. The sample was naive CD8+ T cells from PBMCs. These receptors were obtained from a man younger than 35 in good health. Some clones in this sample may be carry-over from other donors' samples. Both conserved end residues are part of each CDR3. D genes are given only for firm matches. A clone size is listed for some rows: how often the clone was seen (once, few, many), or a class if it is expanded.

- | TRBJ1-1 | TRBV6-6 | - | TGTGCCAGCAGTTACACCAGAGTCGTGGACACTGAAGCTTTCTTT | CASSYTRVVDTEAFF
- | TRBJ1-3 | TRBV5-4 | - | TGTGCCAGCAGCTTCGGCAGGGCGGCGGACACCATATATTTT | CASSFGRAADTIYF
- | TRBJ2-7 | TRBV10-3 | - | TGTGCCATCAGTGATGCGGCATATGAGGTAACCTACGAGCAGTACTTC | CAISDAAYEVTYEQYF
- | TRBJ2-1 | TRBV27 | TRBD2 | TGTGCCAGCAGCGCCGGGACTAGCGGCAATGAGCAGTTCTTC | CASSAGTSGNEQFF
few | TRBJ2-7 | TRBV28 | - | TGTGCCAGCAGTTTCTTTACCTACGAGCAGTACTTC | CASSFFTYEQYF
- | TRBJ2-1 | TRBV4-3 | TRBD1 | TGCGCCAGCAGCCCCAGTCTCGGGACAGGGGGTGATGAGCAGTTCTTC | CASSPSLGTGGDEQFF
- | TRBJ2-5 | TRBV28 | - | TGTGCCAGCAGTTGGGGATTTCTGGAGACCCAGTACTTC | CASSWGFLETQYF
- | TRBJ1-5 | TRBV30 | TRBD1 | TGTGCCTGGAACCGAGGGACAGGGGGAGATCAGCCCCAGCATTTT | CAWNRGTGGDQPQHF
- | TRBJ2-1 | TRBV5-1 | - | TGCGCCAGCAGCTTGGAGGGAGCGGCCAATGAGCAGTTCTTC | CASSLEGAANEQFF
- | TRBJ1-4 | TRBV7-9 | - | TGTGCCAGCAGCTTAGGGGCGGCGTCTGGCGAAAAACTGTTTTTT | CASSLGAASGEKLFF
- | TRBJ1-1 | TRBV13 | - | TGTGCCAGCAGCTTGGGGAGGGTGGCCACTGAAGCTTTCTTT | CASSLGRVATEAFF
- | TRBJ2-1 | TRBV27 | - | TGTGCCAGCAGTTTAAGGGCTCCCTCCTACAATGAGCAGTTCTTC | CASSLRAPSYNEQFF
- | TRBJ1-3 | TRBV4-3 | - | TGCGCCAGCAGCCAAGCGGTGGTGGAGGGTTATGGAAACACCATATATTTT | CASSQAVVEGYGNTIYF
- | TRBJ1-1 | TRBV9 | - | TGTGCCAGCAGCGTAGCTCTGGCAGGGACTGAAGCTTTCTTT | CASSVALAGTEAFF
- | TRBJ2-1 | TRBV6-6 | TRBD1 | TGTGCCAGCACTCCTACAGGGGGGTACAATGAGCAGTTCTTC | CASTPTGGYNEQFF
- | TRBJ2-2 | TRBV10-2 | - | TGCGCCAGCAGTGTTATACACGCGAACACCGGGGAGCTGTTTTTT | CASSVIHANTGELFF
- | TRBJ2-7 | TRBV28 | TRBD2 | TGTGCCAGTGGCGGACTAGACTACGAGCAGTACTTC | CASGGLDYEQYF
- | TRBJ1-5 | TRBV4-1 | TRBD1 | TGCGCCAGCAGCCAAGATCGAGGGACAGGGGGCCAGCCCCAGCATTTT | CASSQDRGTGGQPQHF
- | TRBJ1-1 | TRBV15 | - | TGTGCCACCAGCAGAGGAGGGTTGAACACTGAAGCTTTCTTT | CATSRGGLNTEAFF
- | TRBJ1-2 | TRBV7-6 | - | TGTGCCAGCAGCTTAGGCGGCGGTTCCTATGGCTACACCTTC | CASSLGGGSYGYTF
- | TRBJ2-1 | TRBV28 | TRBD1 | TGTGCCAGCAGCTTACACAGGGGGCCCCAGGAGCAGTTCTTC | CASSLHRGPQEQFF
- | TRBJ2-7 | TRBV6-5 | - | TGTGCCAGCAGTTATCACTACGAGCAGTACTTC | CASSYHYEQYF
- | TRBJ1-5 | TRBV7-9 | - | TGTGCCAGCAGCCTTCTTACAGTCGCCGGGTATCAGCCCCAGCATTTT | CASSLLTVAGYQPQHF
- | TRBJ2-1 | TRBV5-1 | TRBD1 | TGCGCCAGCAGCTTGGCCGCAGGGGGCTTAGCCAATGAGCAGTTCTTC | CASSLAAGGLANEQFF
- | TRBJ1-5 | TRBV27 | - | - | CASSSSGANQPQHF
- | TRBJ2-1 | TRBV7-9 | TRBD2 | TGTGCCAGCAGCTTTTCTCGACTAGCGGGAGATGAGCAGTTCTTC | CASSFSRLAGDEQFF
- | TRBJ2-7 | TRBV7-3 | TRBD2 | TGTGCCAGCAGCTTATGGGGGGGACCCTACGAGCAGTACTTC | CASSLWGGPYEQYF
- | TRBJ2-1 | TRBV7-8 | - | TGTGCCAGCAGCTTAAACCCGGCAGGCGAGCAGTTCTTC | CASSLNPAGEQFF
- | TRBJ1-1 | TRBV19 | TRBD1 | TGTGCCAGTTTACGACAGGGCGAAACTGAAGCTTTCTTT | CASLRQGETEAFF
- | TRBJ2-3 | TRBV7-9 | TRBD2 | TGTGCCAGCAGCAGGCGGGAGGCCGGCACAGATACGCAGTATTTT | CASSRREAGTDTQYF
few | TRBJ1-4 | TRBV27 | TRBD1 | TGTGCCAGCAGCTCGGGGACAGTTAATGAAAAACTGTTTTTT | CASSSGTVNEKLFF
- | TRBJ2-1 | TRBV5-6 | - | TGTGCCAGCAGCTTGCAGGGGAGGGAGCAGTTCTTC | CASSLQGREQFF
- | TRBJ2-1 | TRBV19 | - | TGTGCCAGTAGTATAGAAGGGGGAATCGTCTACAATGAGCAGTTCTTC | CASSIEGGIVYNEQFF
- | TRBJ1-2 | TRBV9 | TRBD1 | TGTGCCAGCTCCGAATCAGGGGGCGATAACTATGGCTACACCTTC | CASSESGGDNYGYTF
- | TRBJ2-2 | TRBV9 | - | TGTGCCAGCAGCCCTCGAATTACCGGGGAGCTGTTTTTT | CASSPRITGELFF
- | TRBJ2-1 | TRBV7-9 | - | TGTGCCAGCACCCTCGGGCAGATACCCTACAATGAGCAGTTCTTC | CASTLGQIPYNEQFF
- | TRBJ2-7 | TRBV15 | - | TGTGCCACCAGCAGAGATGGGGCGGGGATTTCATACGAGCAGTACTTC | CATSRDGAGISYEQYF
- | TRBJ1-5 | TRBV27 | - | TGTGCCAGCAGCCCGAACGGGGGGCATCAGCCCCAGCATTTT | CASSPNGGHQPQHF
- | TRBJ2-7 | TRBV25-1 | - | TGTGCCAGCAGTCCAACCCTCACGCACGAGCAGTACTTC | CASSPTLTHEQYF
- | TRBJ2-7 | TRBV11-2 | TRBD1 | TGTGCCAGCAGCTTAGATTGGCGGGGACAGGGGTTCAGTAGCTACGAGCAGTACTTC | CASSLDWRGQGFSSYEQYF
once | TRBJ2-7 | TRBV25-1 | - | TGTGCCAGCAGTTCTACGGGCTCCTACGAGCAGTACTTC | CASSSTGSYEQYF
- | TRBJ2-7 | TRBV29-1 | - | TGCAGCGTTGAGGACCCAGGACGGTCAAGTAACGAGCAGTACTTC | CSVEDPGRSSNEQYF
- | TRBJ2-3 | TRBV27 | TRBD2 | TGTGCCAGCAGTGTCCCGGGACTAGCGGGAGTTCAGGATACGCAGTATTTT | CASSVPGLAGVQDTQYF
- | TRBJ2-1 | TRBV6-1 | - | TGTGCCAGCAGTGATCCCGCTAGGGGGACCAACAATGAGCAGTTCTTC | CASSDPARGTNNEQFF
- | TRBJ2-7 | TRBV6-5 | - | TGTGCCAGCAGTTACTCTGAGGAAGACGAGCAGTACTTC | CASSYSEEDEQYF
- | TRBJ1-1 | TRBV7-8 | - | TGTGCCAGCAGCTTGGGGGTTGGTAGATTTGAAGCTTTCTTT | CASSLGVGRFEAFF
- | TRBJ2-7 | TRBV5-6 | TRBD1 | TGTGCCAGCAGCTTTATAACAGGGGGCAGGTACGAGCAGTACTTC | CASSFITGGRYEQYF
- | TRBJ2-7 | TRBV10-2 | - | TGCGCCAGCAGTCGAACTCCTACAATACTCTCCTACGAGCAGTACTTC | CASSRTPTILSYEQYF
- | TRBJ2-7 | TRBV5-1 | - | TGCGCCAGCAGCTACGATCTTCGGGACCTCACTAGGGAGCAGTACTTC | CASSYDLRDLTREQYF
- | TRBJ2-1 | TRBV27 | - | TGTGCCAGCAAATTAGCGGATGAGCAGTTCTTC | CASKLADEQFF
few | TRBJ1-1 | TRBV4-3 | - | TGCGCCAGCAGCCTAGGACGAGGGAACACTGAAGCTTTCTTT | CASSLGRGNTEAFF
- | TRBJ2-1 | TRBV11-2 | - | TGTGCCAGCAGCTTAGTTGCGGATGAGCAGTTCTTC | CASSLVADEQFF
- | TRBJ2-7 | TRBV23-1 | TRBD2 | TGCGCCAGCAGTCGGGGAGGGATGGGTAACGAGCAGTACTTC | CASSRGGMGNEQYF